The 27 T cell receptor beta chains below come from one sample, sequenced in a study of blood T cells in healthy people across ages. The authors ran a second PCR of roughly 6 to 12 cycles using a sample-barcoded 5' primer and a J-beta primer mix. Via MiXCR, TCRdb re-called the 5' RACE reads, giving one row per CDR3 protein. The table lists about 320,000 distinct CDR3 sequences, roughly a quarter of them singletons. The source material was blood. Every receptor here comes from a woman aged 65 to 85 in good health.

The rearrangement uses TRBV5-1 and TRBJ1-2; D may be TRBD1 (5 bases). CDR3 length: 12 amino acids. V was clipped by 5 bases and J by 8 bases, with 13 bases between them. The germline V gene has CDR1 SGHRS and CDR2 YFSETQ. The chain's CDR3 is CASSSAGYGYTF. CDR3 nucleotide sequence: TGCGCCAGCAGTTCGGCAGGGTACGGCTACACCTTC.

The genes are TRBV7-2 and TRBJ1-1; the D gene is possibly TRBD1 (6 bases). Germline V gene sequence: CDR1 SGHTA, CDR2 FQGNSA. The CDR3 has 14 residues. V was trimmed by 2 bases and J by 4 bases, leaving 11 bases between them. The CDR3: CASSLKGERTEAFF. CDR3 bases: TGTGCCAGCAGCTTAAAGGGGGAACGCACTGAAGCTTTCTTT. The variable domain in full, completed from reference TRBV7-2 and TRBJ1-1, reads GAGVSQSPSNKVTEKGKDVELRCDPISGHTALYWYRQSLGQGLEFLIYFQGNSAPDKSGLPSDRFSAERTGGSVSTLTIQRTQQEDSAVYLCASSLKGERTEAFFGQGTRLTVV.

The chain joins TRBV5-1 to TRBJ2-1; 8 bases line up with TRBD2. This CDR3 is built from 15 residues. V lost 3 bases and J lost 8; bases outside the gene matches: 10. CDR1 SGHRS and CDR2 YFSETQ come from the germline V gene. Here the CDR3 DNA reads TGCGCCAGCAGCTCATTGGCGGGAGGAGTCGATGAGCAGTTCTTC. Residues: CASSSLAGGVDEQFF.

This chain joins TRBV7-8 and TRBJ1-1, with 11 nucleotides matching TRBD1. CDR1 SGHVS and CDR2 FQNEAQ come from the germline V gene. This CDR3 region has 17 residues. V lost 3 bases to trimming and J lost 7 bases; unmatched junction nucleotides: 13. CDR3 coding DNA: TGTGCCAGCAGCTTCCGGGACAGGGGGTTTAGATTGGGTGAAGCTTTCTTT. Translation: CASSFRDRGFRLGEAFF.

The chain uses TRBV18 and TRBJ2-1; 11 bases are shared with TRBD2. V shed 6 bases and J 4 bases; nucleotides not matched to a gene: 5. This CDR3 has 15 amino acids. Germline V gene data show CDR1 as KGHSH and CDR2 as LQKENI. CDR3 in amino acids: CASSRLAGPYNEQFF. CDR3 DNA: TGTGCCAGCTCTCGACTAGCGGGGCCTTACAATGAGCAGTTCTTC. The whole variable domain, filled in from reference TRBV18 and TRBJ2-1, reads NAGVMQNPRHLVRRRGQEARLRCSPMKGHSHVYWYRQLPEEGLKFMVYLQKENIIDESGMPKERFSAEFPKEGPSILRIQQVVRGDSAAYFCASSRLAGPYNEQFFGPGTRLTVL.

This clonotype occurred many times. V gene TRBV28 combines with J gene TRBJ2-7; no reliable D call. CDR1 is MDHEN, CDR2 SYDVKM, per germline. The V gene lost 1 base and the J gene lost 3 bases, with 4 bases spanning the gap. This CDR3 region has 12 residues. CDR3 nucleotide sequence: TGTGCCAGCAGTTTATACAGCTACGAGCAGTACTTC. Translation: CASSLYSYEQYF. Supplemented by reference TRBV28 and TRBJ2-7, the full variable domain reads DVKVTQSSRYLVKRTGEKVFLECVQDMDHENMFWYRQDPGLGLRLIYFSYDVKMKEKGDIPEGYSVSREKKERFSLILESASTNQTSMYLCASSLYSYEQYFGPGTRLTVT.

The genes are TRBV20-1 and TRBJ2-1; 7 bases agree with TRBD2. This CDR3 is built from 16 residues. The junction had 5 bases not matched to a gene; V was cut back by 0 bases and J by 0 bases. Germline V gives CDR1 DFQATT, CDR2 SNEGSKA (reference sequence). The CDR3 reads CSARDAGGSSYNEQFF. Here the CDR3 DNA reads TGCAGTGCTAGAGATGCGGGCGGGAGCTCCTACAATGAGCAGTTCTTC.

The chain employs TRBV14 and TRBJ2-7; D gene unclear. Germline assignment: CDR1 SGHDN and CDR2 FVKESK. The V and J ends lost 7 bases and 7 bases respectively, with 17 bases between them. This CDR3 contains 13 residues. This CDR3 is CASMGVLRGEQYF. CDR3 DNA: TGTGCCAGCATGGGCGTTTTACGTGGGGAGCAGTACTTC.

The rearrangement joins TRBV25-1 to TRBJ2-4; 10 bases map to TRBD1. The CDR3 length is 17 residues. The V gene end was trimmed by 4 bases and the J gene end by 3 bases; junction bases not matched to a gene: 9. CDR1 and CDR2 from the germline V gene are MGHDK and SYGVNS. The CDR3 sequence is CASSAMTGGAGKNIQYF. CDR3 bases: TGTGCCAGCAGTGCCATGACAGGGGGCGCAGGCAAAAACATTCAGTACTTC.

The chain has TRBV12-3 or TRBV12-4 and TRBJ2-5; 8 nucleotides match TRBD2. CDR3 length: 15 amino acids. The V gene end was trimmed by 5 bases and the J gene end by 3 bases; junction bases not matched to a gene: 8. The CDR3: CASSGAAAGEETQYF. The CDR3 nucleotides read TGTGCCAGCAGTGGTGCAGCAGCGGGAGAAGAGACCCAGTACTTC.

The chain couples TRBV5-1 to TRBJ1-2; 9 positions agree with TRBD1. Germline CDR1 is SGHRS and CDR2 is YFSETQ. The CDR3 extends over 15 amino acids. The V gene end was trimmed by 4 bases and the J gene end by 7 bases; junction bases not matched to a gene: 11. The DNA of the CDR3 is TGCGCCAGCAGCCCCGGGACAGGGAAAGGCTTTGGCTACACCTTC. As protein: CASSPGTGKGFGYTF.

This chain connects TRBV6-1 to TRBJ2-5; 9 bases are a match to TRBD2. The assigned J gene may be wrong: the sequence end matches TRBJ2-7 better. Per germline, CDR1 MNHNS and CDR2 SASEGT. This CDR3 comprises 14 residues. The CDR3 DNA sequence: TGTGCCAGCAGTGAAGGCGGGAGGGCCCTCGAGCAGTACTTC. Translated: CASSEGGRALEQYF.

V is TRBV28 and J is TRBJ2-3, with 8 bases lining up with TRBD1. V gave up 2 bases and J gave up 0 bases; unmatched junction bases: 7. The CDR3 runs 17 residues. Per germline, CDR1 MDHEN and CDR2 SYDVKM. Here the CDR3 reads CASSLPRGRKSTDTQYF. The DNA of the CDR3 is TGTGCCAGCAGTTTACCCAGGGGGCGGAAGAGCACAGATACGCAGTATTTT.

In this sample, this clonotype turned up a few times. J is TRBJ2-5 and V is TRBV7-9; weak D call: TRBD2 (6 bases). Trimming cost V 7 bases and J 7 bases, with 13 bases left between them. The CDR3 runs 12 residues. The germline V gene has CDR1 SEHNR and CDR2 FQNEAQ (reference sequence). The CDR3 reads CASNVLEGTQYF. CDR3 nucleotide sequence: TGTGCCAGCAATGTCCTGGAGGGGACCCAGTACTTC.

The genes are TRBV20-1 and TRBJ1-2; 7 bases line up with TRBD1. J lost 3 bases, V lost 7 bases, and 11 bases had no gene match. CDR1 DFQATT and CDR2 SNEGSKA come from the germline V gene (reference sequence). This CDR3 region has 14 residues. CDR3 coding DNA: TGCAGTGGCATGAGAGGGGGCAGTGACTATGGCTACACCTTC. Its translation: CSGMRGGSDYGYTF.

This sequence joins TRBV7-9 and TRBJ2-7; the match to TRBD2 covers 14 bases. The junction had 15 bases not matched to a gene; V was cut back by 4 bases and J by 7 bases. The V gene's germline CDR1 is SEHNR and CDR2 FQNEAQ (reference sequence). The CDR3 loop spans 18 amino acids. As DNA, the CDR3 is TGTGCCAGCAGCTCGTACGCACAGGGACTAGCGGGAGTGTGGGAGCAGTACTTC. Translating gives CASSSYAQGLAGVWEQYF.

This clonotype was recorded a few times. V gene TRBV11-3 combines with J gene TRBJ2-5; maybe TRBD2 (5 bases). The DNA end is a closer match to TRBJ2-1, so the J assignment may be wrong. The CDR3 totals 11 residues. Germline V lookup: CDR1 SGHNT, CDR2 YENEEA. The CDR3 spells CASSLLGVQFF. The CDR3 DNA sequence: TGTGCCAGCAGCCTCCTCGGGGTACAGTTCTTC.

This clonotype occurred a few times. Here the CDR3 DNA reads TGCGCCAGCAGCTTGACCCCGACTACCCAAGAGACCCAGTACTTC. Its translation is CASSLTPTTQETQYF. This chain connects TRBV5-1 to TRBJ2-5, with D possibly matching TRBD2 (5 bases). Germline V gives CDR1 SGHRS, CDR2 YFSETQ. This CDR3 has 15 residues. Trimming shortened V by 1 base and J by 1 base, and 11 bases separated the two germline ends.

This clonotype was detected many times. This chain connects TRBV4-2 to TRBJ2-3; TRBD1 might be the D (5 bases). Germline loops: CDR1 LGHNA, CDR2 YNFKEQ. Trimming pared 5 bases from V and 4 bases from J, leaving 10 bases between. The CDR3 extends over 13 amino acids. The CDR3 loop reads CASSEGVADTQYF. CDR3 DNA sequence: TGTGCCAGCAGCGAAGGGGTAGCAGATACGCAGTATTTT.

The rearrangement links TRBV12-3 or TRBV12-4 to TRBJ2-5, with D possibly being TRBD2 (6 bases). CDR3 length equals 14 residues. Trimming removed 4 bases at V and 5 bases at J, with 14 bases between. CDR3 sequence reads: CASSSDAGRETQYF. The CDR3 DNA is TGTGCCAGCAGTTCAGATGCGGGAAGGGAGACCCAGTACTTC.

This chain connects TRBV6-6 to TRBJ2-5, with 8 bases lining up with TRBD1. CDR3 length: 15 residues. Trimming cost V 6 bases and J 3 bases; bases outside gene matches: 9. Germline CDR1 and CDR2: MNHNY and SVGAGI (reference sequence). CDR3 nucleotide sequence: TGTGCCAGCAGCACTACTAGGACAGGGAAAGAGACCCAGTACTTC. Translated: CASSTTRTGKETQYF.

This clonotype was observed a handful of times. The chain has TRBV11-2 and TRBJ2-7; D possibly corresponds to TRBD2 (5 bases). The CDR3 consists of 13 residues. Germline V lookup: CDR1 SGHAT, CDR2 FQNNGV. V was clipped by 1 base and J by 7 bases, with 11 bases between them. The CDR3 DNA reads as TGTGCCAGCAGCTTAGCTGGGGAGCGAGAGCAGTACTTC. As protein: CASSLAGEREQYF.

The rearrangement links TRBV9 to TRBJ2-7; D is possibly TRBD1 (7 bases). V was clipped by 2 bases and J by 3 bases, with 12 bases between them. Germline CDR1 reads SGDLS; CDR2 reads YYNGEE. This CDR3 region has 14 residues. The CDR3, as DNA: TGTGCCAGCAGCGTGGAGGGGGCGGACTACGAGCAGTACTTC. Its translation: CASSVEGADYEQYF.

The chain carries TRBV20-1 and TRBJ1-5; TRBD1 might be the D (5 bases). Germline CDR1 DFQATT, CDR2 SNEGSKA (reference sequence). The CDR3 contains 15 residues. Between the trimmed V and J ends, which lost 3 bases and 4 bases, there was a span of 16 bases. The CDR3 DNA sequence: TGCAGTGCTAGCCGTAGGGACGTGCCAAATCAGCCCCAGCATTTT. Translating gives CSASRRDVPNQPQHF.

This clonotype was picked up a small number of times. The chain carries TRBV12-3 or TRBV12-4 and TRBJ1-4, with 8 bases lining up with TRBD1. The junction had 7 bases not matched to a gene; V was cut back by 1 base and J by 6 bases. The CDR3 covers 16 residues. CDR3: CASSLGRTGRDEKLFF. CDR3 bases: TGTGCCAGCAGTTTAGGCCGGACAGGGCGGGATGAAAAACTGTTTTTT.

This clonotype was picked up a small number of times. The chain joins TRBV5-5 to TRBJ1-3; 9 bases are a match to TRBD1. The J segment lost 8 bases and the V segment lost 4 bases, leaving 10 bases of the junction unmatched. Per the germline V gene, CDR1 is SGHKS and CDR2 is YYEKEE (reference sequence). The CDR3 is 15 residues long. CDR3 sequence (DNA): TGTGCCAGCAGCCTGGGACAGGGTCCTTGGGACACCATATATTTT. As protein: CASSLGQGPWDTIYF.

The sample holds a few counts of this clonotype. This chain connects TRBV7-3 to TRBJ1-2; 7 bases map to TRBD1. The CDR3 consists of 13 residues. Per germline, CDR1 SGHTA and CDR2 FQGTGA. Trimming removed 1 base from V and 6 bases from J; junction bases left unmatched: 2. CDR3 sequence reads: CASSLKGGHGYTF. The DNA of the CDR3 is TGTGCCAGCAGCTTAAAAGGGGGCCATGGCTACACCTTC.